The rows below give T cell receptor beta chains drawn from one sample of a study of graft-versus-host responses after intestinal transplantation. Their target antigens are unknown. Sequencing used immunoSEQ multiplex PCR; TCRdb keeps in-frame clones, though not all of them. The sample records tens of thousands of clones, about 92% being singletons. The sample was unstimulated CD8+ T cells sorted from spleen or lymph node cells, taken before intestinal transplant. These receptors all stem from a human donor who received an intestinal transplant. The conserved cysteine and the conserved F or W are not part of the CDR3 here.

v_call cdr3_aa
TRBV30 AWSQRGSSYEQY
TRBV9 ASSVEDRVLNTEAF
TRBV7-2 ASSSPPTGTVMGETQY
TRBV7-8 ASGAGAYSYEQY
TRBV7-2 ASRSTGAPYNEQF
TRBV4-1 ASSQEGSGISYEQY
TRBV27 ASRRTSGGLYTSTDTQY
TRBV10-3 ATSEVIDTEAF
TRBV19 ASSPRGLGLSTEAF
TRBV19 ASCDDSALDCFNYGYT
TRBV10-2 ASSPSGDYGYT
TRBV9 ASSPLTGPAGNTIY
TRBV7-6 ASSTRQGAMGTEAF
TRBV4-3 ASSHRTSGSTDTQY
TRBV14 ASSHRGPGNEQF
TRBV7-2 ASSLEQSSYNEQF
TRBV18 ASSTMEWQGTDTQY
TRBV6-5 ASSYSGDSSYGYT
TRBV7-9 ASSLDRLSSYEQY
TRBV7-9 ASSLGSGNGYT
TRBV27 ASSLSFRGGLETQY
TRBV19 ASSISRQPQH
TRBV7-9 ASSSLAGGSYEQY
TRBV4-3 ASSQDQAGFYGYT
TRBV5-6 ASSASPSGGNEQF
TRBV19 ASSMIGGESYGYT
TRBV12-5 ASGLEGQPSGANVLT
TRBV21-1 ASNCKRGTDSPLH
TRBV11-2 ASSRPGGDTYNSPLH
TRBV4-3 ASSQGGSNSPLH
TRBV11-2 ASSLEQPYEQY
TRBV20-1 SALGGEQF
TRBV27 ASRSGDRGVHGYT
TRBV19 ASTTDRVFSEAF
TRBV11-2 ASSLWTGGINEKLF
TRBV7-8 ASSDRLAGGQETQY